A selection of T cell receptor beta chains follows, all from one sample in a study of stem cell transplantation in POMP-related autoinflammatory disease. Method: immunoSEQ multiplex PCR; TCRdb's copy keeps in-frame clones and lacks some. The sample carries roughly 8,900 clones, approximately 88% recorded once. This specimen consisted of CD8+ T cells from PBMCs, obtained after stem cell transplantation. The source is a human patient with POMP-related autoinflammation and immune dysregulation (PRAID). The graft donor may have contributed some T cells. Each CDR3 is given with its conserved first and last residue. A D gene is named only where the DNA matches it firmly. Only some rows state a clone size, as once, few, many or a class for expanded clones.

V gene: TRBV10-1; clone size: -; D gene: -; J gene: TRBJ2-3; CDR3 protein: CASSESEATSTDTQYF; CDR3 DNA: TGCGCCAGCAGTGAGTCAGAGGCTACTAGCACAGATACGCAGTATTTT
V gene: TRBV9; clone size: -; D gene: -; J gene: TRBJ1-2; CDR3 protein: CASSVGRPGVDGYTF; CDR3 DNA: TGTGCCAGCAGCGTAGGGCGCCCGGGGGTTGATGGCTACACCTTC
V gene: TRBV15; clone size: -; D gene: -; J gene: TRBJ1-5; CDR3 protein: CATSRDRWLSNQPQHF; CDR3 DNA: TGTGCCACCAGCAGAGATAGATGGTTGAGCAATCAGCCCCAGCATTTT
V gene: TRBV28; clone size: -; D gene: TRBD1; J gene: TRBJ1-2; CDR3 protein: CASSPRTGPNYGYTF; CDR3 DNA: TGTGCCAGCAGTCCCAGGACAGGACCTAACTATGGCTACACCTTC
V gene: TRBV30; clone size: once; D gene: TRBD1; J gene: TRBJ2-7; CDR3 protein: CACKTGYEQYF; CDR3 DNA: TGTGCCTGTAAGACAGGGTACGAGCAGTACTTC
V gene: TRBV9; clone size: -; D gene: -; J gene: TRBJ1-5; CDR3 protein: CASSPQSSNQPQHF; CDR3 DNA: TGTGCCAGCAGCCCCCAGTCAAGTAATCAGCCCCAGCATTTT
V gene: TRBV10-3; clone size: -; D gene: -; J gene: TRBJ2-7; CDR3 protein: CAIRPGGPTGTEQYF; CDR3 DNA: TGTGCCATCAGGCCGGGGGGCCCCACGGGGACAGAGCAGTACTTC
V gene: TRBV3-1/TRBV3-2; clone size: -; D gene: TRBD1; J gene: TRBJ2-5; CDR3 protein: CASSRDRGQSAQETQYF; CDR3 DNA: TGTGCCAGCAGCCGGGACAGGGGGCAGTCTGCCCAAGAGACCCAGTACTTC
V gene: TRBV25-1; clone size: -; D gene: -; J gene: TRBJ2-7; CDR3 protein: CASSEGGREQYF; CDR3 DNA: TGTGCCAGCAGTGAAGGGGGACGCGAGCAGTACTTC
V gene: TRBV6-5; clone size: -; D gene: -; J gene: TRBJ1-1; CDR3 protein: CASSYLMNTEAFF; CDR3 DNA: TGTGCCAGCAGTTACCTCATGAACACTGAAGCTTTCTTT